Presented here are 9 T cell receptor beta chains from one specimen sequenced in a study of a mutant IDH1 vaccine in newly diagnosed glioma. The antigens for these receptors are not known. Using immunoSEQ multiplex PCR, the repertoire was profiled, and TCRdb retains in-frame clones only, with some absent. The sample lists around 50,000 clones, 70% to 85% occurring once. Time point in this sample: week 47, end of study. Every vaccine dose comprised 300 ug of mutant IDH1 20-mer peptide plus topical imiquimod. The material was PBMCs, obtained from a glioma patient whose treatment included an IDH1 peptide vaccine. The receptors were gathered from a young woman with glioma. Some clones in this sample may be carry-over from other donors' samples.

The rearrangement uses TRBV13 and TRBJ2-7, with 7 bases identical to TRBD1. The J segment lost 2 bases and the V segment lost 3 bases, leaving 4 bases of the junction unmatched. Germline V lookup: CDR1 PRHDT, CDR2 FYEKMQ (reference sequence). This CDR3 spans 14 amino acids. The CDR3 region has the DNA TGTGCCAGCAGCTTGCGAGGGACAGCCTACGAGCAGTACTTC. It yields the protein CASSLRGTAYEQYF.

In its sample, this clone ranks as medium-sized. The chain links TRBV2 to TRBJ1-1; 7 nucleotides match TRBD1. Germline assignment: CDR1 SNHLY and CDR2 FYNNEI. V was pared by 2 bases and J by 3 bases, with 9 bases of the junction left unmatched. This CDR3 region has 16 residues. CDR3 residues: CASSEPTGRYDTEAFF. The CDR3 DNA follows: TGTGCCAGCAGTGAACCGACAGGGAGGTATGACACTGAAGCTTTCTTT.

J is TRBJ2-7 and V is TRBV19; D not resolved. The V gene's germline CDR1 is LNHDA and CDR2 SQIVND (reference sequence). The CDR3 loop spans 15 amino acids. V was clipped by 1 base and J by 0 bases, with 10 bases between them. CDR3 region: CASSIGRPISYEQYF. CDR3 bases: TGTGCCAGTAGTATAGGAAGGCCCATCTCCTACGAGCAGTACTTC.

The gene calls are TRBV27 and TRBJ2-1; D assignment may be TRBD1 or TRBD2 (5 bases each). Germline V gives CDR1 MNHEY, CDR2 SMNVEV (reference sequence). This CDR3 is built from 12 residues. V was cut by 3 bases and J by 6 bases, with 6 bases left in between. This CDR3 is CASSLGTNEQFF. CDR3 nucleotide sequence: TGTGCCAGCAGTTTGGGGACCAATGAGCAGTTCTTC.

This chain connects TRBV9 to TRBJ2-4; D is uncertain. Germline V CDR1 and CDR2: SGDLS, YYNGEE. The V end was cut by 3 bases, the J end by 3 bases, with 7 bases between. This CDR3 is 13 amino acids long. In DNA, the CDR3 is TGTGCCAGCAGCGGAGGCCACAAAAACATTCAGTACTTC. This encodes CASSGGHKNIQYF.

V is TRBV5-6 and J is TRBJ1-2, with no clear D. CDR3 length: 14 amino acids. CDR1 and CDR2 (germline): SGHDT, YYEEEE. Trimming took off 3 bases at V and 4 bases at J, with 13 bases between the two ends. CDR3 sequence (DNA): TGTGCCAGCAGCTCTACGGGCGGATCCTATGGCTACACCTTC. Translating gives CASSSTGGSYGYTF.

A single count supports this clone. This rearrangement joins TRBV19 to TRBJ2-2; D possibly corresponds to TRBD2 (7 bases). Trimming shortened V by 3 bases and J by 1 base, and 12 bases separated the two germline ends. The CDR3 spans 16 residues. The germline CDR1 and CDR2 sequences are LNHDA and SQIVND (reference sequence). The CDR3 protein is CASSIGGTLNTGELFF. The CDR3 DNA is TGTGCCAGTAGTATCGGGGGGACACTGAACACCGGGGAGCTGTTTTTT.

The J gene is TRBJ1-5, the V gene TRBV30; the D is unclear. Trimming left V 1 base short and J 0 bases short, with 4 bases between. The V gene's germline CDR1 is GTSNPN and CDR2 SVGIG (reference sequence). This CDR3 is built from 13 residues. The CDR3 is CAWSGDSNQPQHF. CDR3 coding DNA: TGTGCCTGGAGTGGTGATAGCAATCAGCCCCAGCATTTT.

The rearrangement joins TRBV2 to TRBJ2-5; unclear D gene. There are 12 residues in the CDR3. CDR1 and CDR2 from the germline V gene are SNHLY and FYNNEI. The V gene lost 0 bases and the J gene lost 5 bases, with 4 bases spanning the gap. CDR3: CASSEAGETQYF. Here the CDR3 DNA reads TGTGCCAGCAGTGAAGCTGGGGAGACCCAGTACTTC.